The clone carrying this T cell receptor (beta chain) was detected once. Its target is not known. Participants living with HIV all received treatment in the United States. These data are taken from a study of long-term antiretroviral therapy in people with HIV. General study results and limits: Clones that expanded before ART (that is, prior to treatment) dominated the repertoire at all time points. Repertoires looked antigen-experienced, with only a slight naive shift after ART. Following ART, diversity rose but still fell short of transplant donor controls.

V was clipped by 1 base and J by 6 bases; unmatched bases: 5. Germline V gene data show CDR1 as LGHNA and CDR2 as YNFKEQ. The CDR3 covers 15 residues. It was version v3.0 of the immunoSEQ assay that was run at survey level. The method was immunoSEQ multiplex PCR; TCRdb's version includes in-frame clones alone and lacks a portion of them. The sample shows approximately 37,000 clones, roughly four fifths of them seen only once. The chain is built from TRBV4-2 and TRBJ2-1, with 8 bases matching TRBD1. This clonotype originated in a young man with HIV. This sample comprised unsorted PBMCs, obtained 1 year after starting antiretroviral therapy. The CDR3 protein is CASSQVDRGPNEQFF. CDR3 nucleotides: TGTGCCAGCAGCCAAGTCGACAGGGGACCCAATGAGCAGTTCTTC.